A single T cell receptor (beta chain) is shown here with its context. Its antigen is unknown. One entry per CDR3 protein results from TCRdb running MiXCR on the RT-PCR reads. The table shows 500,000 to 650,000 distinct CDR3 sequences, with 6.5% to 8% occurring only once. Trimming pared 0 bases from V and 3 bases from J, leaving 12 bases between. The germline CDR1 and CDR2 sequences are DFQATT and SNEGSKA (reference sequence). The CDR3 consists of 15 residues. The data are from a study of response to subunit inactivated influenza vaccine. Study-wide results and caveats: There was a suggestion from the authors that each seasonal influenza vaccination recruits few new T cells.

The clonotype comes from a man between 50 and 69 years old who received an inactivated influenza vaccine. Sequencing used PBMCs from blood, obtained around 25 months after vaccination. This chain connects TRBV20-1 to TRBJ1-5, with a tentative D call TRBD1 (5 bases). CDR3 sequence (DNA): TGCAGTGCTAGAGAAGGGACCGTACCCAATCAGCCCCAGCATTTT. Translating gives CSAREGTVPNQPQHF.